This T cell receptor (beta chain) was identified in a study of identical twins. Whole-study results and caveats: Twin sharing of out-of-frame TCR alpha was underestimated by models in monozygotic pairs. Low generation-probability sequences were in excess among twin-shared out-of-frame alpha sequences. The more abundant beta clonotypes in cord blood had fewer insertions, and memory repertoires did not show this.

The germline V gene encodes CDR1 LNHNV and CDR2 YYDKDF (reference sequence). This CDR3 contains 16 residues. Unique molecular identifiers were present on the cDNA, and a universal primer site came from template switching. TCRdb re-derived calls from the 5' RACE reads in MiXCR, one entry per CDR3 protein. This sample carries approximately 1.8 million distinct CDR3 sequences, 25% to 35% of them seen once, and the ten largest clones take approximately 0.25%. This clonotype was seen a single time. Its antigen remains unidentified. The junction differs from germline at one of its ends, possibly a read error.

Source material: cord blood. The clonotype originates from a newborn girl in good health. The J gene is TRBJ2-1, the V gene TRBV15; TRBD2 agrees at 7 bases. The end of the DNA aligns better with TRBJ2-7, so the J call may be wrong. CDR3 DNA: TGTGTCACCAGCCGCACCCCATTAAGGGACTACAATGAGCAGTACTTC. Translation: CVTSRTPLRDYNEQYF.